This TCR beta chain comes out of a study of cytomegalovirus exposure and HLA in healthy donors. As to this clone: Its antigen is undetermined.

Germline CDR1 reads SGHRS; CDR2 reads YFSETQ. This CDR3 has 18 residues. V shed 0 bases and J shed 0 bases, with 18 bases lying between them. Primers included in the PCR were 60 Vbeta and 13 Jbeta primers. Study processing details: Counted up in a later analysis, unique TCR beta chains came to roughly 80 million, with around 11 million shared. Here immunoSEQ multiplex PCR was the method, and the copy in TCRdb shows in-frame clones only, minus some. The V and J calls and clone size are taken from that table; D and trimming were inferred from the DNA. The sample has about 130,000 clones, about four fifths seen once. The study's findings and limits: Upon later analysis, HLA-associated TCR beta chains proved more clonally expanded than other, equally common chains. A later analysis linked a missense DCLRE1C variant to TCR beta V- and J-gene trimming.

Sequenced: PBMCs. The chain combines TRBV5-1 with TRBJ1-1; weak D call: TRBD1 (6 bases). The clonotype originates from a man younger than 35 in good health and CMV-seronegative. CDR3 in DNA: TGCGCCAGCAGCTTGGACAGGGATCCCGCACTAGTGAACACTGAAGCTTTCTTT. Translation gives CASSLDRDPALVNTEAFF.